This T cell receptor (beta chain) is drawn from a study of response to subunit inactivated influenza vaccine. The length of the CDR3 is 12 residues. V was pared by 1 base and J by 8 bases, with 6 bases between. Study-wide points: Each seasonal influenza vaccination recruits few new T cells, the authors suggested.

TCRdb used MiXCR to reprocess the RT-PCR reads, holding one entry per CDR3 protein. The sample consists of roughly 710,000 distinct CDR3 sequences, 14% of them appearing once. At least ten counts were recorded for this clonotype. The antigen remains unidentified. This sequence originates from a man aged 50 to 60 who received an inactivated influenza vaccine. The chain has TRBV12-3 or TRBV12-4 and TRBJ2-1; no reliable D call. This specimen consisted of PBMCs from blood, obtained approximately 15 days before vaccination. CDR3 nucleotides: TGTGCCAGCAGTTTAGGCCGAGATGAGCAGTTCTTC. Its translation is CASSLGRDEQFF.